This entry lists 20 T cell receptor beta chains sequenced from one sample in a study of blood T cell repertoires in COVID-19. Here immunoSEQ multiplex PCR was the method, and the copy in TCRdb shows in-frame clones only, minus some. The sample has 180,000 or so clones, around 80% seen once. Specimen: PBMCs or T cells enriched from blood (not recorded which). These receptors were obtained from an older woman who had recovered from COVID-19.

This clone occurred a few times. The chain recombines TRBV7-2 with TRBJ1-2, with 8 bases matching TRBD1. Trimming at V came to 2 bases and at J to 4 bases, leaving 0 bases not matched to a gene. The CDR3 has 13 amino acids. Germline lookup yields CDR1 SGHTA and CDR2 FQGNSA. The CDR3 region is CASSLQGAYGYTF. CDR3 nucleotide sequence: TGTGCCAGCAGCTTACAGGGGGCCTATGGCTACACCTTC.

The chain employs TRBV10-2 and TRBJ2-2; 7 positions agree with TRBD1. Germline V CDR1 and CDR2: WSHSY, SAAADI. The CDR3 is 16 amino acids. Trimming cost V 3 bases and J 7 bases; bases outside gene matches: 11. The CDR3 DNA is TGCGCCAGCAGTGAAATACCCACAGGGGTCGGCGGGGAGCTGTTTTTT. This gives the protein CASSEIPTGVGGELFF.

The V call is TRBV2, the J call TRBJ1-6, with TRBD1 identical over 9 bases. The germline V gene encodes CDR1 SNHLY and CDR2 FYNNEI. The V and J ends lost 6 bases and 6 bases, in that order; junction bases with no gene match: 3. The CDR3 loop spans 14 amino acids. The CDR3 bases are TGTGCCAGCAGGCCGGGACAGGGTAATTCACCCCTCCACTTT. The encoded protein is CASRPGQGNSPLHF.

The genes are TRBV5-1 and TRBJ2-3; TRBD1 matches at 12 bases. This CDR3 contains 15 residues. Germline trimming cut 4 bases from V and 4 bases from J; bases unmatched to any gene: 4. The germline gives CDR1 SGHRS, CDR2 YFSETQ. CDR3 loop: CASSAGQGAADTQYF. The CDR3 DNA reads as TGCGCCAGCAGCGCGGGACAGGGGGCGGCAGATACGCAGTATTTT.

This chain joins TRBV28 and TRBJ2-1, with TRBD1 matching 8 bases. CDR1 MDHEN and CDR2 SYDVKM come from the germline V gene. The CDR3 contains 20 residues. After removal of 5 bases from V and 5 bases from J, the junction contained 23 bases not matched to a gene. The chain's CDR3 is CASSPTSLRRGRLLNNEQFF. The CDR3 region has the DNA TGTGCCAGCAGTCCTACTTCTTTGCGCAGGGGGCGCTTGTTGAACAATGAGCAGTTCTTC.

The chain has TRBV7-9 and TRBJ1-3, with 8 bases identical to TRBD1. The V gene end was trimmed by 5 bases and the J gene end by 4 bases; junction bases not matched to a gene: 7. Germline CDR1 is SEHNR and CDR2 is FQNEAQ (reference sequence). This CDR3 comprises 15 residues. Here the CDR3 DNA reads TGTGCCAGCAGCCCTGGACAGGGCGCAGGAAACACCATATATTTT. Translated: CASSPGQGAGNTIYF.

The chain links TRBV28 to TRBJ2-7; D is unresolved. The CDR3 is 13 residues long. Trimming took 6 bases from V and 2 from J, leaving 11 bases between them. The germline V gene encodes CDR1 MDHEN and CDR2 SYDVKM. CDR3: CASSQRNPYEQYF. Written as DNA, the CDR3 is TGTGCCAGCAGCCAGCGCAACCCCTACGAGCAGTACTTC.

The CDR3 reads CASSVRRVANEKLFF. The DNA for the CDR3 is TGTGCCAGCAGCGTACGCAGGGTTGCTAATGAAAAACTGTTTTTT. V gene TRBV7-2 combines with J gene TRBJ1-4, with D perhaps matching TRBD1 (5 bases). CDR1 SGHTA and CDR2 FQGNSA come from the germline V gene. Trimming took 5 bases from V and 3 from J, leaving 13 bases between them. The CDR3 runs to 15 residues.

This rearrangement joins TRBV30 to TRBJ1-5, with 11 bases lining up with TRBD1. Germline lookup yields CDR1 GTSNPN and CDR2 SVGIG (reference sequence). V lost 5 bases to trimming and J lost 7 bases; unmatched junction nucleotides: 7. CDR3 length: 14 residues. CDR3: CAWAGTGGEQPQHF. In DNA form, the CDR3 reads TGTGCCTGGGCCGGGACAGGGGGGGAACAGCCCCAGCATTTT.

This chain uses TRBV4-1 with TRBJ2-1, with D possibly TRBD2 on 6 matching bases. CDR1 MGHRA and CDR2 YSYEKL come from the germline V gene. With 1 base removed from V and 9 bases from J, the gap between germline ends came to 16 bases. The CDR3 totals 15 residues. The CDR3 here is CASSQAIGGFGEQFF. The CDR3 DNA reads TGCGCCAGCAGCCAAGCGATTGGGGGGTTCGGTGAGCAGTTCTTC.

This chain links TRBV5-4 with TRBJ2-3; 11 nucleotides line up with TRBD2. The CDR3 covers 17 residues. V lost 6 bases and J lost 2; bases outside the gene matches: 11. Germline CDR1 and CDR2: SGHNT and YYREEE (reference sequence). In DNA, the CDR3 is TGTGCCAGCACCACAAAGACTAGCGGGACTTTCACAGATACGCAGTATTTT. Translating it yields CASTTKTSGTFTDTQYF.

The V gene is TRBV27, the J gene TRBJ2-3; 9 bases are shared with TRBD1. This CDR3 contains 17 residues. The germline CDR1 and CDR2 sequences are MNHEY and SMNVEV (reference sequence). The V gene end was trimmed by 0 bases and the J gene end by 0 bases; junction bases not matched to a gene: 4. CDR3 DNA sequence: TGTGCCAGCAGTTTATCCCCGGGACAGGGTAGCACAGATACGCAGTATTTT. Residues: CASSLSPGQGSTDTQYF.

The V gene is TRBV4-2, the J gene TRBJ2-5; 9 bases are shared with TRBD2. CDR1 is LGHNA, CDR2 YNFKEQ, per germline. V lost 0 bases and J lost 5; bases outside the gene matches: 7. The CDR3 covers 16 residues. The CDR3 region has the DNA TGTGCCAGCAGCCAAGATACGGAGCGGGGGGCGGAGACCCAGTACTTC. The encoded protein is CASSQDTERGAETQYF.

The chain links TRBV27 to TRBJ1-2; D uncertain. The CDR3 totals 13 residues. V lost 6 bases, J lost 8 bases, and 16 bases lay in between. Germline V lookup: CDR1 MNHEY, CDR2 SMNVEV (reference sequence). The CDR3 loop is CASRPRSAYGYTF. The CDR3 region has the DNA TGTGCCAGCAGGCCAAGGAGTGCATACGGCTACACCTTC.

This clone turned up a few times. The V and J genes are TRBV9 and TRBJ1-2; 9 bases line up with TRBD1. J lost 3 bases, V lost 0 bases, and 9 bases had no gene match. The CDR3 totals 17 residues. From germline, CDR1 is SGDLS and CDR2 YYNGEE. The chain's CDR3 is CASSVAGDRATHYGYTF. The CDR3 bases are TGTGCCAGCAGCGTAGCCGGGGACAGGGCTACCCACTATGGCTACACCTTC.

The chain uses TRBV6-5 and TRBJ2-7, with a possible D match to TRBD1 (5 bases). Germline V gene lookup returns CDR1 MNHEY and CDR2 SVGAGI. The length of the CDR3 is 14 residues. V lost 3 bases to trimming and J lost 0 bases, with 9 bases between them. CDR3 sequence reads: CASSYQGSSYEQYF. The CDR3 nucleotides are TGTGCCAGCAGTTATCAGGGAAGCTCCTACGAGCAGTACTTC.

This rearrangement joins TRBV7-2 to TRBJ1-2, with TRBD1 matching 7 bases. The CDR3 runs 14 residues. Trimming at V came to 8 bases and at J to 3 bases, leaving 9 bases not matched to a gene. Germline assignment: CDR1 SGHTA and CDR2 FQGNSA. The CDR3 nucleotides read TGTGCCAGCGGATACAGGGGAAGTTACTATGGCTACACCTTC. This gives the protein CASGYRGSYYGYTF.

V and J are TRBV12-3 or TRBV12-4 and TRBJ1-5; weak D call: TRBD1 (5 bases). The CDR3 is made up of 13 amino acids. V lost 2 bases, J lost 7 bases, and 9 bases lay in between. The CDR3, as DNA: TGTGCCAGCAGTTTACAGGGTATCCAGCCCCAGCATTTT. This codes for CASSLQGIQPQHF.

The rearrangement uses TRBV5-1 and TRBJ1-2; D unresolved. This CDR3 contains 15 residues. CDR1 and CDR2 (germline): SGHRS, YFSETQ. V lost 0 bases and J 4 bases, leaving 13 bases between the germline ends. Here the CDR3 reads CASSLEGGITYGYTF. CDR3 coding DNA: TGCGCCAGCAGCTTGGAAGGCGGTATTACCTATGGCTACACCTTC.

The V and J genes are TRBV19 and TRBJ2-7; 7 positions agree with TRBD1. The CDR3 runs to 15 residues. V was pared by 5 bases and J by 3 bases, with 10 bases of the junction left unmatched. The germline gives CDR1 LNHDA, CDR2 SQIVND (reference sequence). The CDR3 coding sequence is TGTGCCAGTAGTGTCACAGGGGACCCCCTCTACGAGCAGTACTTC. Translated: CASSVTGDPLYEQYF.